This TCR beta chain is drawn from a study of CD8 T cells in Susac syndrome. Reverse transcription of about 0.45 to 1 ug RNA was carried out with random hexamers. An immunoSEQ multiplex PCR generated amplified TCR beta CDR3 products spanning 54 Vbeta and 13 Jbeta. MiXCR, run by TCRdb on the immunoSEQ multiplex PCR reads, gives a single entry per CDR3 protein. This sample has about 69,000 distinct CDR3 sequences, with more than 85% found just once. Sequencing targeted TCR beta in T cells from blood (CD8+ and CD4+). TEMRA cells were FACS-enriched, with CD8+ and CD4+ T cells isolated negatively. This CDR3 spans 15 amino acids. Per germline, CDR1 MGHRA and CDR2 YSYEKL. Deletions cut 0 bases from V and 9 bases from J, with 15 bases between.

Sequencing was performed on CD8+ T cells from PBMCs. This chain joins TRBV4-1 and TRBJ1-5; D gene unclear. This clonotype originated in a human donor with multiple sclerosis. CDR3 sequence: CASSQERGGFWPQHF. CDR3 coding DNA: TGCGCCAGCAGCCAAGAGAGAGGAGGTTTCTGGCCCCAGCATTTT.